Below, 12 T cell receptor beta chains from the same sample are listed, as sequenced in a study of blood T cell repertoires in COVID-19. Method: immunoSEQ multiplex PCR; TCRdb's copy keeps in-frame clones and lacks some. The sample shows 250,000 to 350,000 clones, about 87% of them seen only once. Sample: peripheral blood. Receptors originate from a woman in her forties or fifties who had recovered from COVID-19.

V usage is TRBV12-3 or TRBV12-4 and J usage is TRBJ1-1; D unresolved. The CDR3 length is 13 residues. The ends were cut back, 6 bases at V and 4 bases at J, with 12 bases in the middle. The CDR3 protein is CASSLLEGTEAFF. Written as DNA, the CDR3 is TGTGCCAGCAGCTTATTAGAGGGCACTGAAGCTTTCTTT.

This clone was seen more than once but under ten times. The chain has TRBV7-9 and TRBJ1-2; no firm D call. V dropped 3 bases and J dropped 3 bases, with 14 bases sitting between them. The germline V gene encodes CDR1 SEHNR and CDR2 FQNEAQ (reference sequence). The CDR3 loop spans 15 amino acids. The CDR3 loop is CASSFGVLSDYGYTF. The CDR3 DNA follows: TGTGCCAGCAGCTTCGGGGTGCTGTCCGACTATGGCTACACCTTC.

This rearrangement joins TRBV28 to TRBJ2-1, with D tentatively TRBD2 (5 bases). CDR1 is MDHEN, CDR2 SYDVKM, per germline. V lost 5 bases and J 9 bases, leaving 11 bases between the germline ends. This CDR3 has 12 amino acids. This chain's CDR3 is CASSLRAGEQFF. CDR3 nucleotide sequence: TGTGCCAGCAGTCTCCGGGCGGGTGAGCAGTTCTTC.

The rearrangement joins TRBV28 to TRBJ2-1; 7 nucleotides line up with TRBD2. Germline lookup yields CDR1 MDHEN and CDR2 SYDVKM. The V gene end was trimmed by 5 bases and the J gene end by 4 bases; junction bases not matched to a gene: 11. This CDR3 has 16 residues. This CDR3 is CASSPQRGGSYNEQFF. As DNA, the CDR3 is TGTGCCAGCAGTCCACAGCGGGGAGGGTCGTACAATGAGCAGTTCTTC.

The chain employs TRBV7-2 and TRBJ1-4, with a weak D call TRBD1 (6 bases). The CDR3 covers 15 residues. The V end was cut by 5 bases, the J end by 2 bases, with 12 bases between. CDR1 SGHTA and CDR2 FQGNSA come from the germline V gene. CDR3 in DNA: TGTGCCAGCAGCATCACAGGGCCCACTAATGAAAAACTGTTTTTT. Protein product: CASSITGPTNEKLFF.

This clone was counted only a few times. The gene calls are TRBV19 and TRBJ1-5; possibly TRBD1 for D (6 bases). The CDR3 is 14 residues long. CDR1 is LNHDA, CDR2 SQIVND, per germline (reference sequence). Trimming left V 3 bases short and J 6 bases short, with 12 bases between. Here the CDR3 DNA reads TGTGCCAGTAGTATCCTCCAGGGGTTTCAGCCCCAGCATTTT. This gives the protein CASSILQGFQPQHF.

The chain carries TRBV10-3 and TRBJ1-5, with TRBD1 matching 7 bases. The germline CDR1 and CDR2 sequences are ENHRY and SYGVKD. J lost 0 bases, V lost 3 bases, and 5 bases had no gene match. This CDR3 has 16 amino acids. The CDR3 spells CAISEGTESSNQPQHF. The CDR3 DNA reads TGTGCCATCAGTGAAGGGACAGAGAGTAGCAATCAGCCCCAGCATTTT.

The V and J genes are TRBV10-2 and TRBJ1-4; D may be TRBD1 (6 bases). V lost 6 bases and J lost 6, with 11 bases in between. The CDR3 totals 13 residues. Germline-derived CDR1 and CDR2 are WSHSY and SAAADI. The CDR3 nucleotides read TGCGCCAGCAGCGGACAGCTTTATGAAAAACTGTTTTTT. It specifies CASSGQLYEKLFF.

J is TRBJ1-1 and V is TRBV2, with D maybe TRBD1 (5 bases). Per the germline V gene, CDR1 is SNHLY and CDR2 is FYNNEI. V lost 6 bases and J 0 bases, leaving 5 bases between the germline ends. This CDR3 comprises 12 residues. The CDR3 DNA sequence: TGTGCCAGCAGAGGGGTGAACACTGAAGCTTTCTTT. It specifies CASRGVNTEAFF.

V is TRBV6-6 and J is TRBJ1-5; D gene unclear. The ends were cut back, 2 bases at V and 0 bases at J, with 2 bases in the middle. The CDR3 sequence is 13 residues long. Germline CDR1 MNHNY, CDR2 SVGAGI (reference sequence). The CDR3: CASSYHSNQPQHF. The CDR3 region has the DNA TGTGCCAGCAGTTACCATAGCAATCAGCCCCAGCATTTT.

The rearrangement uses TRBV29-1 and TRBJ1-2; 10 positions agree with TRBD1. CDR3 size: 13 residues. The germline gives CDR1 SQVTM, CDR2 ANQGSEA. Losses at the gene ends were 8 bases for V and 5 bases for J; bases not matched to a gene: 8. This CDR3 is CSFIRTGGYGYTF. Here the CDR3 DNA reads TGCAGCTTCATTAGGACAGGGGGATATGGCTACACCTTC.

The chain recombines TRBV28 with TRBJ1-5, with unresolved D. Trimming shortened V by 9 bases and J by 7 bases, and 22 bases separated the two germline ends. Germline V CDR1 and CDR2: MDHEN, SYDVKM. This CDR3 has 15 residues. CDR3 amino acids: CASSTTHRAAQPQHF. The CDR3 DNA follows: TGTGCCAGTTCTACGACACACAGAGCAGCCCAGCCCCAGCATTTT.